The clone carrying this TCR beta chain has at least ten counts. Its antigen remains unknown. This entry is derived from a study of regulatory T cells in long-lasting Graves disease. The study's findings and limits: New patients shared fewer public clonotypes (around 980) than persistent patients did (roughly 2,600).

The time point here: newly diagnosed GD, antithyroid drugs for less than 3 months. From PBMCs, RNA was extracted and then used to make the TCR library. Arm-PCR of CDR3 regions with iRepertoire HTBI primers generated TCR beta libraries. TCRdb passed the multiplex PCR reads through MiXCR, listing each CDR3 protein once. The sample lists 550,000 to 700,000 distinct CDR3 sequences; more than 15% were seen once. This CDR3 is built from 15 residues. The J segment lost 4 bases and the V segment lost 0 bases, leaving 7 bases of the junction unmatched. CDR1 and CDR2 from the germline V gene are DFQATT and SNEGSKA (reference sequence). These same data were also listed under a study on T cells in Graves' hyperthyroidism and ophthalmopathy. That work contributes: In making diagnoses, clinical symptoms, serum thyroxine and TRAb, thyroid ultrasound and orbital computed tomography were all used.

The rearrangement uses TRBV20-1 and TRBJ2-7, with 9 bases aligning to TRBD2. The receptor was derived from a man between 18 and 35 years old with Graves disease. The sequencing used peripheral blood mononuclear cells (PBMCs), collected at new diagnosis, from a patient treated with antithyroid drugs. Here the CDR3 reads CSARDGGTSTYEQYF. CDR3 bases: TGCAGTGCTAGAGATGGGGGGACTAGCACATACGAGCAGTACTTC.